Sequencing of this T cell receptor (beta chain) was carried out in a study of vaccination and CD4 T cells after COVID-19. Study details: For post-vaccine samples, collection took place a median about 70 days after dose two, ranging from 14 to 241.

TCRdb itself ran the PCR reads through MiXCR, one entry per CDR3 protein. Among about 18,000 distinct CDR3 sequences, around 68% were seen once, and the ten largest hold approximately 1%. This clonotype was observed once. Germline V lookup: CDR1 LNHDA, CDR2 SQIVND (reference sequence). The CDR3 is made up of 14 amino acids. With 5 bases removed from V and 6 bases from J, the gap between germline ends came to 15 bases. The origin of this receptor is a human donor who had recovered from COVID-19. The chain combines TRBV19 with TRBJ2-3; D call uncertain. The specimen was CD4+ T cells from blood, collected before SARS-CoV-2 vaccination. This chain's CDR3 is CASSPDPVGDTQYF. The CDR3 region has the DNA TGTGCCAGTAGTCCAGATCCGGTCGGCGATACGCAGTATTTT.